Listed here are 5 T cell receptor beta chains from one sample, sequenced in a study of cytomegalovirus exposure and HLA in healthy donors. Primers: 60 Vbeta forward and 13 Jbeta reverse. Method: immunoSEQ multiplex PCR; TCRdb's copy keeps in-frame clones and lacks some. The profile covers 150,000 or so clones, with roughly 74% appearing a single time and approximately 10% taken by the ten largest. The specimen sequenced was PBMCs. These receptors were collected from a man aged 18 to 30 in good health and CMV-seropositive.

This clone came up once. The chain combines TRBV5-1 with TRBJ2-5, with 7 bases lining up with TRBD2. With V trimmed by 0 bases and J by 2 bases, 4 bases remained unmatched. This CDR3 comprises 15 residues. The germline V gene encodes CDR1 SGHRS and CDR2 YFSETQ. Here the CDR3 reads CASSLGLAGQETQYF. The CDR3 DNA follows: TGCGCCAGCAGCTTGGGATTAGCGGGTCAAGAGACCCAGTACTTC.

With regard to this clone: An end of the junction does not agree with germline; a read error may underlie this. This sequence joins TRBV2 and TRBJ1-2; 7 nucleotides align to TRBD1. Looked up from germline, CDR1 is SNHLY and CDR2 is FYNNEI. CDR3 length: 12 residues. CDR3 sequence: CASSTGFYGYTF. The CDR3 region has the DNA TGTGCCTCCTCGACAGGGTTTTATGGTTACACCTTC.

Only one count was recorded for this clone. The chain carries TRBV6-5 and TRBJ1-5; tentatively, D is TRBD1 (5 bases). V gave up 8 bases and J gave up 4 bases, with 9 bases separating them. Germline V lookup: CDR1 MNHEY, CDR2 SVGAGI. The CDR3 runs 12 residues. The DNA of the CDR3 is TGTGCCAGCGGGGGGGGGAATCAGCCCCAGCATTTT. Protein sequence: CASGGGNQPQHF.

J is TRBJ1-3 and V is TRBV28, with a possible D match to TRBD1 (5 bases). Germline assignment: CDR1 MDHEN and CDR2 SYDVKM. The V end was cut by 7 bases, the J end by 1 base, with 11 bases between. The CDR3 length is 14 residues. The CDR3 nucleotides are TGTGCCAGCACATTGGGGGGTTCTGGAAACACCATATATTTT. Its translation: CASTLGGSGNTIYF.

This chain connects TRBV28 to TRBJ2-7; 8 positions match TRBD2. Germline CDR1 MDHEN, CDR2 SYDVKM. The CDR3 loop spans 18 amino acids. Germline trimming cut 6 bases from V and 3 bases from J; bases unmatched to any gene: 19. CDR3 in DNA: TGTGCCAGCAGCCCACTTACCCGTATAGCGGGAATCATCTACGAGCAGTACTTC. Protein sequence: CASSPLTRIAGIIYEQYF.